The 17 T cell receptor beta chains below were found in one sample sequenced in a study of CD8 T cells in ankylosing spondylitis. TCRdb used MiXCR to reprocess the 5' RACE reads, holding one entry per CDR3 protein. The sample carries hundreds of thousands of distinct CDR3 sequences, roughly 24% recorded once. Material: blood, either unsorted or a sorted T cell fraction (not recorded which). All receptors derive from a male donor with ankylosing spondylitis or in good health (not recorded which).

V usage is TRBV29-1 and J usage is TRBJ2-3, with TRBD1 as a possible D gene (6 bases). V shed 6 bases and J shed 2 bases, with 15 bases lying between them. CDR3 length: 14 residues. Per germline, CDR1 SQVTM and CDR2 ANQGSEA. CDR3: CSVAEWTDTDTQYF. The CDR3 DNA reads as TGCAGCGTCGCCGAATGGACAGACACAGATACGCAGTATTTT.

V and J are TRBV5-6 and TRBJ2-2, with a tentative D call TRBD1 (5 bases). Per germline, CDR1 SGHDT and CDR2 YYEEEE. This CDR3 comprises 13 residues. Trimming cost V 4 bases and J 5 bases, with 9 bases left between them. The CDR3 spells CASSPDKTGELFF. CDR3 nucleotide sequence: TGTGCCAGCAGCCCGGACAAGACCGGGGAGCTGTTTTTT.

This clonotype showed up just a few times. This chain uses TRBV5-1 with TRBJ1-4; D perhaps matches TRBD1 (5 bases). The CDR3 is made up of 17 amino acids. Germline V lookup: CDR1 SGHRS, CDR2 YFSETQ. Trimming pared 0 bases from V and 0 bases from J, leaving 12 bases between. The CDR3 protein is CASSLGGTVPTNEKLFF. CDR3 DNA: TGCGCCAGCAGCTTGGGAGGGACGGTGCCAACTAATGAAAAACTGTTTTTT.

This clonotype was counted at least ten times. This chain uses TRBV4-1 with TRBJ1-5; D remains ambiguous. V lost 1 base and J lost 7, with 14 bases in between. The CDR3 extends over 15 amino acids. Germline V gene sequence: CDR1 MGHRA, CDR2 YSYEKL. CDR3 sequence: CASSQVGPREQPQHF. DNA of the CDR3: TGCGCCAGCAGCCAAGTCGGTCCTCGGGAGCAGCCCCAGCATTTT.

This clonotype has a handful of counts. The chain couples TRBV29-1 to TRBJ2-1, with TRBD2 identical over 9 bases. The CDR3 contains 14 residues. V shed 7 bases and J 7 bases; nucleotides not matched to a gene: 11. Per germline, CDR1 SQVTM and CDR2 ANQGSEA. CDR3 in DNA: TGCAGCGCCTCTCGTAGCGGGAGTGGGAATGAGCAGTTCTTC. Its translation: CSASRSGSGNEQFF.

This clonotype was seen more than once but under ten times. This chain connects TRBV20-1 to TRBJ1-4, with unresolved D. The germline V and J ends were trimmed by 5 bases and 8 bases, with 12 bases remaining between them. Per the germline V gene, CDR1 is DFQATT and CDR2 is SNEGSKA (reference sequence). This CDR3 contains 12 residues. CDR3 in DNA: TGCAGTGCTGGGCCACAGATGGAAAAACTGTTTTTT. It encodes CSAGPQMEKLFF.

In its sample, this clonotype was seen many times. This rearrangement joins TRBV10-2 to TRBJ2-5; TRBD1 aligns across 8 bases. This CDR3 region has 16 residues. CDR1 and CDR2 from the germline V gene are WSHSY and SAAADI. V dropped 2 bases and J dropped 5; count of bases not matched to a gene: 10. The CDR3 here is CASSEPIGQGLETQYF. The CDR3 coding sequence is TGCGCCAGCAGTGAGCCCATCGGACAGGGTTTGGAGACCCAGTACTTC.

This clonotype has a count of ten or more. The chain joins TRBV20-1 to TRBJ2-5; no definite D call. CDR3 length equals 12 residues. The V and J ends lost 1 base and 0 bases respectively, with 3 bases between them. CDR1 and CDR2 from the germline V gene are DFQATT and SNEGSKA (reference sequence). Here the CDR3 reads CSARGYQETQYF. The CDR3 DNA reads TGCAGTGCTAGAGGGTACCAAGAGACCCAGTACTTC.

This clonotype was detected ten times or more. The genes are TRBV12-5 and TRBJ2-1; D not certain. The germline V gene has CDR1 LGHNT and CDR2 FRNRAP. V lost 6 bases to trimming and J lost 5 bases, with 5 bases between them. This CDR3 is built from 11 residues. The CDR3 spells CASGRDNEQFF. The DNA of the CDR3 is TGTGCTAGTGGAAGAGACAATGAGCAGTTCTTC.

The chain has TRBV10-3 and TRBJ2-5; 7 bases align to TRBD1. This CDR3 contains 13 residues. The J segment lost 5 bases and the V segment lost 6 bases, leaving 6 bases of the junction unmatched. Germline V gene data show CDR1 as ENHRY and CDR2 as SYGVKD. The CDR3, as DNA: TGTGCCATCAGGGGACAGATCGGGGAGACCCAGTACTTC. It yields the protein CAIRGQIGETQYF.

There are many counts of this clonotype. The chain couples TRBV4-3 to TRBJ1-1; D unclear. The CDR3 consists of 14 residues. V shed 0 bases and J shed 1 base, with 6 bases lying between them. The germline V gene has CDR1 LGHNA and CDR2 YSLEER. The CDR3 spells CASSQDIPNTEAFF. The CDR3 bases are TGCGCCAGCAGCCAAGACATACCGAACACTGAAGCTTTCTTT.

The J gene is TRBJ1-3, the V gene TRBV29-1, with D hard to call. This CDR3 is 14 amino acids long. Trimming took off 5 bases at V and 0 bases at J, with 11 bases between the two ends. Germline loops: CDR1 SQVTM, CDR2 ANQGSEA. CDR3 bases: TGCAGCGTTTTACTAGCGAGCTCTGGAAACACCATATATTTT. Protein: CSVLLASSGNTIYF.

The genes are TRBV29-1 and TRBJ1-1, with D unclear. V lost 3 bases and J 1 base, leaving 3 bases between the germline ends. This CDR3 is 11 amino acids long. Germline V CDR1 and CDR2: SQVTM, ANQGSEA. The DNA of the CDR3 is TGCAGCGTTGACCCGAACACTGAAGCTTTCTTT. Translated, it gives CSVDPNTEAFF.

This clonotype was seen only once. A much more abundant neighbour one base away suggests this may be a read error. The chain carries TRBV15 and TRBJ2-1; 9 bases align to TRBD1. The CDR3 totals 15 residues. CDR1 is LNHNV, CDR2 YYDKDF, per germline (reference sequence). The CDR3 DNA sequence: TGTGCCACCAGCAGGGACAGGGGCTCCCACAATGAGCAGTTCTTC. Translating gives CATSRDRGSHNEQFF.

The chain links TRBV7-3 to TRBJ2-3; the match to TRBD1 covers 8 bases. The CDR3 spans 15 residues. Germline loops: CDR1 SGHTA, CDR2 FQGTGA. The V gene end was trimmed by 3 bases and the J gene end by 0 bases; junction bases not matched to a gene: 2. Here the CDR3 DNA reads TGTGCCAGCAGCTTGACAGGGGTTAGCACAGATACGCAGTATTTT. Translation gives CASSLTGVSTDTQYF.

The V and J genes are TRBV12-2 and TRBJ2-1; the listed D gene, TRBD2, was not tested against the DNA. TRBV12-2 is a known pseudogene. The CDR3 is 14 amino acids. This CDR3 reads CASRSGTSGPERFF. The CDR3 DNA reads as TGTGCAAGTCGCTCGGGGACTAGCGGACCCGAAAGGTTCTTC.

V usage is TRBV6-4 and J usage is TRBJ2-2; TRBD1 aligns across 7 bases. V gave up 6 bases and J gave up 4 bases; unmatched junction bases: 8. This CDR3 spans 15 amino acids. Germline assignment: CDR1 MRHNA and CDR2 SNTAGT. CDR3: CASSPETGITGELFF. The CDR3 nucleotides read TGTGCCAGCAGCCCAGAGACAGGGATCACCGGGGAGCTGTTTTTT.